Listed below are T cell receptor beta chains from one sample, sequenced in a study of CD8+CD57+ T cells in acquired aplastic anemia. MiXCR was run by TCRdb on the reads, yielding one entry per CDR3 protein. The data show 270,000 or so distinct CDR3 sequences, approximately 79% seen once. Sequencing used sorted CD4+, CD8+, or CD8+CD57+ T cells (not recorded which) from PBMCs. The receptors were gathered from a human donor with aplastic anemia. Each CDR3 is given with its conserved first and last residue. Fields, in order: clone size, D gene, J gene, V gene, CDR3 length, CDR3 protein, CDR3 DNA. D genes are given only for firm matches. The listing skips clone size in some rows; elsewhere it reads once, few, many or a size class.

clone size: -; D gene: -; J gene: TRBJ2-1; V gene: TRBV7-9; CDR3 length: 16; CDR3 protein: CASSWEQGSNYGYQFF; CDR3 DNA: TGTGCCAGCAGCTGGGAACAGGGCTCAAACTATGGCTACCAGTTCTTC
clone size: -; D gene: TRBD2; J gene: TRBJ2-1; V gene: TRBV7-9; CDR3 length: 16; CDR3 protein: CASSLTGGPYTKEQFF; CDR3 DNA: TGTGCCAGCAGCTTAACGGGAGGGCCCTATACCAAGGAGCAGTTCTTC
clone size: -; D gene: -; J gene: TRBJ2-3; V gene: TRBV7-6; CDR3 length: 14; CDR3 protein: CASSLAGGPKEQYF; CDR3 DNA: TGTGCCAGCAGCTTAGCGGGAGGTCCTAAAGAGCAGTATTTT
clone size: -; D gene: -; J gene: TRBJ1-1; V gene: TRBV9; CDR3 length: 15; CDR3 protein: CASSVERQSTDEPFF; CDR3 DNA: TGTGCCAGCAGCGTAGAGCGACAGAGCACAGATGAACCTTTCTTT
clone size: once; D gene: -; J gene: TRBJ1-2; V gene: TRBV7-2; CDR3 length: 15; CDR3 protein: CASSLGASRTDTQTF; CDR3 DNA: TGTGCCAGCAGCTTAGGTGCGAGCCGAACAGATACGCAGACCTTC
clone size: -; D gene: -; J gene: TRBJ1-2; V gene: TRBV4-3; CDR3 length: 13; CDR3 protein: CASSQDRFDGYTF; CDR3 DNA: TGCGCCAGCAGCCAAGATCGGTTTGATGGCTACACCTTC
clone size: -; D gene: TRBD2; J gene: TRBJ2-3; V gene: TRBV9; CDR3 length: 15; CDR3 protein: CASGGELADTDTQYF; CDR3 DNA: TGTGCCAGCGGCGGGGAACTAGCGGACACAGATACGCAGTATTTT
clone size: -; D gene: -; J gene: TRBJ1-5; V gene: TRBV7-9; CDR3 length: 14; CDR3 protein: CASSESSSNRRDHF; CDR3 DNA: TGTGCCAGCAGTGAGTCGAGTAGCAATCGGCGCGATCATTTT
clone size: -; D gene: TRBD2; J gene: TRBJ2-3; V gene: TRBV7-2; CDR3 length: 15; CDR3 protein: CASSLTGGATDTQYF; CDR3 DNA: TGTGCCAGCAGCTTAACGGGAGGGGCCACAGATACGCAGTATTTT
clone size: -; D gene: -; J gene: TRBJ1-1; V gene: TRBV29-1; CDR3 length: 12; CDR3 protein: CSVLQGSTEAFF; CDR3 DNA: TGCAGCGTGCTACAGGGAAGCACTGAAGCTTTCTTT
clone size: -; D gene: -; J gene: TRBJ2-4; V gene: TRBV7-9; CDR3 length: 12; CDR3 protein: CASSGARKIQYF; CDR3 DNA: TGTGCCAGCAGCGGAGCTAGAAAGATTCAGTACTTC